Sequencing of this T cell receptor (beta chain) was carried out in a study of regulatory T cells in long-lasting Graves disease listed by TCRdb under 2021. Background on the whole study: Patients with newly diagnosed Graves' disease had been on antithyroid drugs for under 3 months. A total of around 35 samples underwent TCR sequencing, from about 13 patients with persistent Graves' disease and approximately 20 patients with newly diagnosed Graves' disease. Peripheral blood TCR sequencing and RNA sequencing compared persistent Graves' disease patients with newly diagnosed Graves' disease patients. The study was registered as a clinical trial and conducted in China.

V lost 6 bases and J lost 7 bases, and the count of bases not matched to a germline gene is 9. The germline V gene yields SQVTM for CDR1 and ANQGSEA for CDR2. The CDR3 sequence holds 14 residues, the cysteine and phenylalanine included. The sequence is cut down to CDR3 DNA, 42 bases in frame from base 1. Preparation of the library involved multiplex PCR. Sequencing took place on an Illumina HiSeq 4000. To build TCR beta libraries, CDR3 regions were amplified by Arm-PCR using iRepertoire HTBI primers. Before sequencing, the PCR products underwent gel purification. Concerning the study's data processing: A total of some 65 TRBV and 14 TRBJ segments were identified across samples and were used for gene usage analysis of CDR3 amino acid clonotypes. COPE and FqMerger were used to merge the filtered high-quality paired reads into contigs. BLAST was used to align contigs to the IMGT TRBV, TRBD and TRBJ reference genes, and CDR3 was defined following IMGT. Any clonotype with a frequency above 0.1% was classified as a highly expanded clone. Shannon entropy served as the measure of repertoire diversity, while the Gini coefficient captured V-J evenness. A clonotype was considered public if more than one individual shared it. The public reads were reanalyzed by TCRdb: fastp trimming at Q25, MiXCR alignment, in-frame beta chains only. Each entry merges the rows of one CDR3 protein and shows their most common DNA and genes. In this record, the V and J calls reflect TCRdb's handling and not the investigators' own analysis. This sample has roughly 350,000 distinct CDR3 sequences in its table, and over 15% of those were observed once. Together, the top ten hold 30% of the sample.

What this sample's time point label stands for: newly diagnosed GD, antithyroid drugs for less than 3 months. RNA was extracted from PBMCs in TRIzol for both TCR sequencing and RNA sequencing. Graves' disease was diagnosed according to American Thyroid Association guidelines. The patients came from an endocrinology department in Xi'an, China. Each patient gave about 9.1 milliliters of peripheral blood, collected in an EDTA anticoagulant tube. Ficoll Paque Plus density gradient separation was used to isolate PBMCs, and no additional T cell sorting was done. RNA quality was checked with an Agilent 2100 Bioanalyzer and agarose gel, and concentration with a NanoDrop 2000. This clonotype has only a few counts. Its antigen target is currently unknown. No base-level quality is on record; no much larger clone is a single base apart. General conclusions and limits of the study: TRBV28, TRBJ1-2 and TRBJ2-5 were preferentially used in persistent disease, while TRBV20-1 and TRBJ2-1 were favored in newly diagnosed disease. Compared with newly diagnosed patients, patients with persistent Graves' disease had lower TCR Shannon entropy and fewer highly expanded clones, which suggests clonal expansion. Only peripheral blood was studied, because thyroid tissue, the primary lesion, was inaccessible. The authors acknowledged the small sample size as a limitation that may reduce accuracy. Patients with persistent disease shared more public clonotypes (around 2,500) than newly diagnosed patients did (more than 900). Sequencing and analysis were limited to the TCR beta chain.

The same sample was also studied in work on T cells in Graves' hyperthyroidism and ophthalmopathy. Drawing on the second study: A patient counted as having stable Graves' hyperthyroidism if no progression to ophthalmopathy occurred over 18 months of follow-up. Hyperthyroidism patients were aged 18 to 65 years and newly diagnosed, with disease duration of less than 2 months. Patients with uncontrolled infections, other autoimmune diseases, pregnancy or lactation were excluded. Diagnoses relied on clinical symptoms, serum thyroxine and TRAb, thyroid ultrasound and orbital computed tomography. For the first round of RT-PCR on the TCR CDR3, the HTBI primer set was used together with the Qiagen OneStep RT-PCR kit. Most expanded thyroid clonotypes (frequency above 0.001) were also detected in blood, a finding suggesting that blood repertoires may reflect thyroid immune responses. A 13 V-J signature model separated ophthalmopathy from stable hyperthyroidism, with nearly 90% sensitivity and roughly 84% specificity in cross-validation and 80%/75% in testing. During validation, the model predicted progression to ophthalmopathy a median of about 5.9 months ahead of onset, with roughly 65% sensitivity and 72% to 80% specificity. TCR V-J signatures able to tell the groups apart were searched for in a discovery cohort of 90 to 100 patients, of whom approximately 40 had Graves' ophthalmopathy and around 58 had stable Graves' hyperthyroidism. Whether ophthalmopathy could be predicted prospectively was tested in an independent validation cohort made up of about 18 hyperthyroidism patients plus 17 patients who later progressed to ophthalmopathy. The 100 or so discovery patients were randomly split 7:3 into training and test sets. In addition, the study compared T-cell repertoires in thyroid tissue and in blood from about six Graves' hyperthyroidism patients. After blood sampling, hyperthyroidism patients were treated with methimazole at a starting dose of 30 mg daily, and ophthalmopathy patients were treated with high-dose intravenous methylprednisolone. The libraries were constructed in a second round of multiplex PCR and then size-selected and purified. The libraries were sequenced on an Illumina HiSeq2000 using paired-end 100 bp reads. SOAPnuke was used to process the raw data, with reads discarded if the reads contained adapters or uncalled bases, had a mean Phred below 15, or lacked an exact constant-primer or identifier match. High-quality paired reads were merged with COPE v1.2.5, and unique nucleotide sequences were defined as clonotypes. MiTCR v1.1 was used to align the clonotypes against IMGT TRBV, TRBD and TRBJ reference segments. The analysis was restricted to V-J combinations with a frequency above 0.0001, which together covered about 99% of the repertoires. The TCS score was defined as F50 (clonal expansion) divided by E x V (chaos), with BLOSUM62-based TCRdist calculated between CDR3 peptides within each V-J. Welch's t-statistics and random forest reduced roughly 530 V-J features to roughly 13, which were used in a naive Bayes classifier (R e1071). Sample size was not statistically predetermined, and blinding of investigators to group allocation was not performed. According to the paper, TCR Vbeta CDR3 sequencing was carried out on about 140 peripheral blood samples, which came from around 43 ophthalmopathy, 75 to 80 hyperthyroidism and 17 progressor patients.

Here the sequenced sample was peripheral blood mononuclear cells (PBMCs), taken at new diagnosis, from a patient treated with antithyroid drugs. The chain is encoded by TRBV29-1 joined to TRBJ2-1; 10 junctional bases match TRBD2. The receptor was isolated from a middle-aged man with Graves disease. Donor details come from another sample of the same person, matched by shared clones. CDR3 loop: CSVRAGGLGNEQFF. The DNA reads TGCAGCGTGAGAGCGGGGGGGCTTGGGAATGAGCAGTTCTTC.